These 16 T cell receptor beta chains share one sample of origin, sequenced in a study of OX40 agonist ivuxolimab in advanced cancers. Library creation used the immunoSEQ multiplex PCR assay. TCRdb's version of the immuneACCESS table is confined to in-frame rearrangements and falls short of the full clone set. An unresolved V gene accounts for under half of the shortfall where checked; the remainder is of unknown origin. The sample data list tens of thousands of clones, and roughly nine tenths of these were observed just once. The leading ten clones occupy 10% to 15% of the sample. The input for sequencing was CD4+ or CD8+ T cells sorted from blood, taken in a trial of the OX40 agonist ivuxolimab. The source of these receptors is an adult with an advanced solid tumor such as melanoma, head and neck, liver or kidney cancer.

The chain carries TRBV5-3 and TRBJ1-4; perhaps TRBD1 as D (6 bases). TRBV5-3 belongs to the ORF category, with a function that is uncertain. The V and J ends lost 4 bases and 4 bases respectively, with 32 bases between them. The CDR3 is made up of 21 amino acids. The CDR3 spells CARSRPGGRPRIRSVNEKLFF. As DNA, the CDR3 is TGTGCCAGAAGCCGACCGGGGGGCCGGCCCCGCATACGTTCAGTTAATGAAAAACTGTTTTTT.

The rearrangement joins TRBV13 to TRBJ2-5; unclear D gene. Trimming shortened V by 2 bases and J by 1 base, and 8 bases separated the two germline ends. Looked up from germline, CDR1 is PRHDT and CDR2 is FYEKMQ (reference sequence). The CDR3 length is 14 residues. The CDR3 DNA reads as TGTGCCAGCAGCTTAAGAACGGTCCAAGAGACCCAGTACTTC. This translates into CASSLRTVQETQYF. The full variable domain, completed using reference TRBV13 and TRBJ2-5, is AAGVIQSPRHLIKEKRETATLKCYPIPRHDTVYWYQQGPGQDPQFLISFYEKMQSDKGSIPDRFSAQQFSDYHSELNMSSLELGDSALYFCASSLRTVQETQYFGPGTRLLVL.

This clone was recorded only once. The chain has TRBV7-9 and TRBJ2-7; the D is unclear. V lost 5 bases, J lost 5 bases, and 10 bases lay in between. Germline lookup yields CDR1 SEHNR and CDR2 FQNEAQ (reference sequence). CDR3 length: 12 amino acids. The CDR3 loop reads CASSPAPHEQYF. CDR3 in DNA: TGTGCCAGCAGCCCGGCGCCCCACGAGCAGTACTTC.

The CDR3 nucleotides are TGTGCCAGCAGCTCCAGCGGGGTACAAGAGACCCAGTACTTC. The encoded protein is CASSSSGVQETQYF. The chain joins TRBV7-9 to TRBJ2-5; the match to TRBD2 covers 7 bases. With 4 bases clipped from V and 2 bases from J, the junction kept 4 bases outside the gene matches. Germline lookup yields CDR1 SEHNR and CDR2 FQNEAQ (reference sequence). CDR3 length: 14 residues.

This chain joins TRBV20-1 and TRBJ1-2, with no clear D. CDR3 size: 10 residues. Germline assignment: CDR1 DFQATT and CDR2 SNEGSKA (reference sequence). V lost 6 bases, J lost 6 bases, and 8 bases lay in between. The CDR3 is CSASDNGYTF. CDR3 DNA: TGCAGTGCGTCAGACAATGGCTACACCTTC.

The CDR3, as DNA: TGTGCCAGCAGTAGGGGGACTAGCGGGTTATACAATGAGCAGTTCTTC. Translation: CASSRGTSGLYNEQFF. The chain recombines TRBV27 with TRBJ2-1; 12 bases are a match to TRBD2. In germline, CDR1 is MNHEY, CDR2 SMNVEV (reference sequence). V was clipped by 5 bases and J by 4 bases; unmatched bases: 6. The CDR3 is 16 amino acids.

This chain links TRBV7-6 with TRBJ2-5; TRBD2 matches 7 bases. Unmatched junction bases numbered 8, after V lost 0 bases and J lost 7 bases. Per the germline V gene, CDR1 is SGHVS and CDR2 is FNYEAQ. The CDR3 covers 15 residues. CDR3: CASSLAGGSSGTQYF. In DNA, the CDR3 is TGTGCCAGCAGCTTAGCCGGGGGTTCTAGCGGGACCCAGTACTTC.

The chain has TRBV7-2 and TRBJ2-3, with a weak D call TRBD2 (5 bases). Germline assignment: CDR1 SGHTA and CDR2 FQGNSA. V was trimmed by 1 base and J by 0 bases, leaving 11 bases between them. The CDR3 has 16 residues. The CDR3 region has the DNA TGTGCCAGCAGCTTAGTAGGCAGCGGTAGCACAGATACGCAGTATTTT. This codes for CASSLVGSGSTDTQYF. Variable domain in full (rest from reference TRBV7-2 and TRBJ2-3): GAGVSQSPSNKVTEKGKDVELRCDPISGHTALYWYRQSLGQGLEFLIYFQGNSAPDKSGLPSDRFSAERTGGSVSTLTIQRTQQEDSAVYLCASSLVGSGSTDTQYFGPGTRLTVL.

The chain employs TRBV2 and TRBJ1-2; D is undetermined. This CDR3 region has 17 residues. In germline, CDR1 is SNHLY, CDR2 FYNNEI. Deletions cut 6 bases from V and 4 bases from J, with 24 bases between. CDR3 residues: CASSGPTRQDSSYGYTF. The CDR3 coding sequence is TGTGCCAGCAGCGGACCTACGCGGCAGGATTCCTCCTATGGCTACACCTTC.

The chain recombines TRBV28 with TRBJ2-1, with 13 bases that match TRBD2. The V segment lost 2 bases and the J segment 16 bases; nucleotides outside the gene matches: 11. Germline V CDR1 and CDR2: MDHEN, SYDVKM. This CDR3 has 15 residues. In DNA form, the CDR3 reads TGTGCCAGCAGTTTAACTAGCGGGAGGGGGTTTGGCCCTTTCTTC. Translated: CASSLTSGRGFGPFF.

The gene calls are TRBV5-6 and TRBJ2-2; D unclear. The germline V gene has CDR1 SGHDT and CDR2 YYEEEE. This CDR3 spans 16 amino acids. Trimming removed 0 bases at V and 3 bases at J, with 12 bases between. The CDR3 DNA sequence: TGTGCCAGCAGCTTGGAACCGGACCCTGACACCGGGGAGCTGTTTTTT. It yields the protein CASSLEPDPDTGELFF.

The chain employs TRBV7-9 and TRBJ1-5; tentatively, D is TRBD1 (6 bases). Trimming left V 1 base short and J 2 bases short, with 18 bases between. The CDR3 sequence is 18 residues long. CDR1 is SEHNR and CDR2 is FQNEAQ in the germline V gene (reference sequence). CDR3 sequence: CASSLGSLGASGNQPQHF. The CDR3 region has the DNA TGTGCCAGCAGCTTAGGGTCTCTGGGGGCATCCGGCAATCAGCCCCAGCATTTT. The whole variable domain, filled in from reference TRBV7-9 and TRBJ1-5, reads DTGVSQNPRHKITKRGQNVTFRCDPISEHNRLYWYRQTLGQGPEFLTYFQNEAQLEKSRLLSDRFSAERPKGSFSTLEIQRTEQGDSAMYLCASSLGSLGASGNQPQHFGDGTRLSIL.

This chain connects TRBV19 to TRBJ2-1; 11 bases fit TRBD2. Germline V lookup: CDR1 LNHDA, CDR2 SQIVND (reference sequence). V trimming: 5 bases; J trimming: 9 bases; junction bases outside the gene matches: 6. There are 14 residues in the CDR3. The CDR3 protein is CASSSYSGRGEQFF. As DNA, the CDR3 is TGTGCCAGTAGTTCCTATAGCGGGAGGGGTGAGCAGTTCTTC.

The chain employs TRBV5-5 and TRBJ1-5; D is possibly TRBD1 (5 bases). Trimming pared 4 bases from V and 1 base from J, leaving 9 bases between. The germline gives CDR1 SGHKS, CDR2 YYEKEE (reference sequence). This CDR3 has 14 amino acids. CDR3 nucleotides: TGTGCCAGCAGCGGAGAGGGGAGCAATCAGCCCCAGCATTTT. Protein: CASSGEGSNQPQHF.

The chain carries TRBV25-1 and TRBJ1-2; 9 bases map to TRBD1. Germline loops: CDR1 MGHDK, CDR2 SYGVNS. With V trimmed by 4 bases and J by 2 bases, 11 bases remained unmatched. The CDR3 has 17 residues. The CDR3 nucleotides are TGTGCCAGCAGTGGATATGAGAACGGGACAGGGAACTATGGCTACACCTTC. Protein sequence: CASSGYENGTGNYGYTF.

The CDR3 bases are TGTGCCAGCATTTCCAGGTTAGCCTACGAGCAGTACTTC. Translating gives CASISRLAYEQYF. The gene calls are TRBV2 and TRBJ2-7; D ambiguous. This CDR3 comprises 13 residues. Germline CDR1 SNHLY, CDR2 FYNNEI. Trimming took off 7 bases at V and 2 bases at J, with 12 bases between the two ends.